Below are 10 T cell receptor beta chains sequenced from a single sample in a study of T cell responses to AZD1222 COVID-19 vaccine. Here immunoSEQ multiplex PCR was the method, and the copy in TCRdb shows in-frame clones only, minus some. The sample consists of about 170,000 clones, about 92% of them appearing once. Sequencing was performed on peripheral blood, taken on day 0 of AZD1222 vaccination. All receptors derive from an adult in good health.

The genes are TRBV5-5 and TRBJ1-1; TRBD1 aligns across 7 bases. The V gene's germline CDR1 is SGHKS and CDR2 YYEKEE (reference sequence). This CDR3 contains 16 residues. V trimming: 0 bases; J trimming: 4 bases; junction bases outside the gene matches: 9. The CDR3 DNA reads TGTGCCAGCAGCTTGGCCGGGACAGTACTTTTCACTGAAGCTTTCTTT. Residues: CASSLAGTVLFTEAFF.

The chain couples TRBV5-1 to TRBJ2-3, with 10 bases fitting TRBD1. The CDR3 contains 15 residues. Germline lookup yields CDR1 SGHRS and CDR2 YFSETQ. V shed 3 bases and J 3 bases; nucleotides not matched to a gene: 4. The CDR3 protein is CASSWRDRGTDTQYF. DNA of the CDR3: TGCGCCAGCAGCTGGCGGGACAGGGGAACAGATACGCAGTATTTT.

CDR3 residues: CASGVTQGYGYTF. For the CDR3, the DNA is TGTGCCAGTGGGGTCACGCAAGGCTATGGCTACACCTTC. V usage is TRBV19 and J usage is TRBJ1-2, with no clear D. The germline CDR1 and CDR2 sequences are LNHDA and SQIVND (reference sequence). The CDR3 covers 13 residues. Trimming stripped 8 bases from V and 4 bases from J, with 14 bases between. The full variable domain, with the rest looked up from reference TRBV19 and TRBJ1-2, is DGGITQSPKYLFRKEGQNVTLSCEQNLNHDAMYWYRQDPGQGLRLIYYSQIVNDFQKGDIAEGYSVSREKKESFPLTVTSAQKNPTAFYLCASGVTQGYGYTFGSGTRLTVV.

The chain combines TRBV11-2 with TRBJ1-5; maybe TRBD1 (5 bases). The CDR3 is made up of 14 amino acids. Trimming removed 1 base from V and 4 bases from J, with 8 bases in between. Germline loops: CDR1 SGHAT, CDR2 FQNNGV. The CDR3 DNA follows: TGTGCCAGCAGCTTAGGCCGGGGGAATCAGCCCCAGCATTTT. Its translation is CASSLGRGNQPQHF.

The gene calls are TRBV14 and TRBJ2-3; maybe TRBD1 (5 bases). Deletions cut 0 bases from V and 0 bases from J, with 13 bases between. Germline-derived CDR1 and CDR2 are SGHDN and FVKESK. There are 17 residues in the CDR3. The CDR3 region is CASSQDSQTVSTDTQYF. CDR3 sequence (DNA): TGTGCCAGCAGCCAAGATTCCCAGACAGTTAGCACAGATACGCAGTATTTT.

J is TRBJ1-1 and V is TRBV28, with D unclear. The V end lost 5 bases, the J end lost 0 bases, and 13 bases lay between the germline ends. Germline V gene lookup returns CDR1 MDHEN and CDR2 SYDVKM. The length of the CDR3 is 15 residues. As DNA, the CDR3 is TGTGCCAGCAGTACCAGGTCACCGGTGAACACTGAAGCTTTCTTT. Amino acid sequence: CASSTRSPVNTEAFF. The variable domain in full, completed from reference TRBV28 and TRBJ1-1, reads DVKVTQSSRYLVKRTGEKVFLECVQDMDHENMFWYRQDPGLGLRLIYFSYDVKMKEKGDIPEGYSVSREKKERFSLILESASTNQTSMYLCASSTRSPVNTEAFFGQGTRLTVV.

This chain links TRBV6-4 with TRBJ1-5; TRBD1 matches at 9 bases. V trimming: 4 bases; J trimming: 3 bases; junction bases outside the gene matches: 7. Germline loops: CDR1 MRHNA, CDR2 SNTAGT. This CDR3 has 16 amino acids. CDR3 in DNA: TGTGCCAGCAGTGCCCAGGGGACAGGGAACAATCAGCCCCAGCATTTT. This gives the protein CASSAQGTGNNQPQHF.

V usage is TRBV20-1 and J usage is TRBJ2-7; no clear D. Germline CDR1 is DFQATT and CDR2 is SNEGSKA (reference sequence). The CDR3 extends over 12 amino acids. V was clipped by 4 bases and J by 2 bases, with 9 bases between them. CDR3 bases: TGCAGTGCTAATGACCGCGCCTACGAGCAGTACTTC. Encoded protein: CSANDRAYEQYF.

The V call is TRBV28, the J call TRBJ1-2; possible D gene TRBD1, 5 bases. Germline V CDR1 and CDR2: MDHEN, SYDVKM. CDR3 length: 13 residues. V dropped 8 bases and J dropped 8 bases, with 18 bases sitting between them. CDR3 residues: CASAWQGLLGYTF. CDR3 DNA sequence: TGTGCCAGCGCCTGGCAGGGCCTATTAGGCTACACCTTC.

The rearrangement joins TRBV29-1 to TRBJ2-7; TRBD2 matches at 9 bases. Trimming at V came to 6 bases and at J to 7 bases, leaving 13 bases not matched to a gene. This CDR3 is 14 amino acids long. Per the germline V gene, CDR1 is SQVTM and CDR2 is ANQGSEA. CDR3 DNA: TGCAGCGTCGACGAGGGTAGCGGGAGTGGTGAGCAGTACTTC. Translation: CSVDEGSGSGEQYF.